A selection of T cell receptor beta chains follows, all from one sample in a study of Ad26.COV2.S vaccination and SARS-CoV-2 variants. Produced via immunoSEQ multiplex PCR; TCRdb's table is partial and in-frame only. The profile shows around 240,000 clones, approximately 87% of them singletons. The sequencing used peripheral blood, collected in a trial of Ad26.COV2.S vaccine versus placebo. The receptors were gathered from a person aged 18-65 years who received the Ad26.COV2.S COVID-19 vaccine or a placebo. Both conserved end residues are part of each CDR3. The D gene is left open where the match is weak. Size values are once, few and many counts, or a class for expanded clones, and some rows have none.

d_call j_call cdr3_length clone_size v_call cdr3_nt cdr3_aa
TRBD1 TRBJ1-3 15 NA TRBV4-2 TGTGCCAGCAGCCTAGACAGGGATTACGGAAACACCATATATTTT CASSLDRDYGNTIYF
TRBD1 TRBJ1-6 17 NA TRBV6-1 TGTGCCAGCAGTGGGGGACAGGGAATAATATTTGATTCACCCCTCCACTTT CASSGGQGIIFDSPLHF
NA TRBJ1-3 13 NA TRBV7-9 TGTGCCAGCAGCTACCCCCCTGGAAACACCATATATTTT CASSYPPGNTIYF
NA TRBJ1-5 16 NA TRBV28 TGTGCCAGCAGTTCGCAACAGGGATGGAGCAATCAGCCCCAGCATTTT CASSSQQGWSNQPQHF
NA TRBJ2-2 18 once TRBV7-9 TGTGCCAGCAGCTTAGGAGGGTTTTGGACAGCGAACACCGGGGAGCTGTTTTTT CASSLGGFWTANTGELFF
TRBD1 TRBJ2-3 14 NA TRBV7-2 TGTGCCAGCAGCCTTCGACAGGGGTCAGATACGCAGTATTTT CASSLRQGSDTQYF
NA TRBJ2-1 15 NA TRBV5-5 TGTGCCAGCACGGTTGGGACTCTATCCTACAATGAGCAGTTCTTC CASTVGTLSYNEQFF
NA TRBJ2-3 11 NA TRBV20-1 TGCAGTCTAGTTATCGCAGATACGCAGTATTTT CSLVIADTQYF
TRBD2 TRBJ2-1 18 NA TRBV11-2 TGTGCCAGCAGCCTAACTGGGACTAGCGGGGGGGCCCCGCATGAGCAGTTCTTC CASSLTGTSGGAPHEQFF
NA TRBJ2-1 13 NA TRBV6-5 TGTGCCAGCAGTTCCCCCCGGTCGAATGAGCAGTTCTTC CASSSPRSNEQFF
TRBD2 TRBJ2-1 15 NA TRBV5-1 TGCGCCAGCAGCTTAACTAGCGGGAGCTCCCATGAGCAGTTCTTC CASSLTSGSSHEQFF
TRBD1 TRBJ1-2 17 NA TRBV15 TGTGCCACCAGCAGGCCCGGACAGGGGGGAACTAACTATGGCTACACCTTC CATSRPGQGGTNYGYTF
TRBD1 TRBJ2-1 15 NA TRBV28 TGTGCCAGCAGTCCCCTGACAGGGTTCTACAATGAGCAGTTCTTC CASSPLTGFYNEQFF
NA TRBJ1-1 14 once TRBV19 TGTGCCAGTAGTATAGCCAGGGGGAACACTGAAGCTTTCTTT CASSIARGNTEAFF
TRBD1 TRBJ1-2 15 NA TRBV4-3 TGCGCCAGCAGCCAAGACCCAGGGGGGGGGTATGGCTACACCTTC CASSQDPGGGYGYTF
NA TRBJ1-1 14 NA TRBV5-1 TGCGCCAGCAGCTTCTCCGGCAGGGACACTGAAGCTTTCTTT CASSFSGRDTEAFF
TRBD1 TRBJ1-1 18 NA TRBV5-5 TGTGCCAGCAGCTTGAGTAGAACCTCAGGGGGCCGGGGCACTGAAGCTTTCTTT CASSLSRTSGGRGTEAFF
NA TRBJ2-2 17 NA TRBV3-1/TRBV3-2 TGTGCCAGCAGCCAAGTAGTTAGGGGTAGGGCCCGGGGGGAGCTGTTTTTT CASSQVVRGRARGELFF
NA TRBJ2-4 14 NA TRBV19 TGTGCCAGTAGTAATCCCGGGGACAAAAACATTCAGTACTTC CASSNPGDKNIQYF
NA TRBJ2-1 15 NA TRBV18 TGTGCCAGCTCGAACAACAAGGGTTCCTACAATGAGCAGTTCTTC CASSNNKGSYNEQFF